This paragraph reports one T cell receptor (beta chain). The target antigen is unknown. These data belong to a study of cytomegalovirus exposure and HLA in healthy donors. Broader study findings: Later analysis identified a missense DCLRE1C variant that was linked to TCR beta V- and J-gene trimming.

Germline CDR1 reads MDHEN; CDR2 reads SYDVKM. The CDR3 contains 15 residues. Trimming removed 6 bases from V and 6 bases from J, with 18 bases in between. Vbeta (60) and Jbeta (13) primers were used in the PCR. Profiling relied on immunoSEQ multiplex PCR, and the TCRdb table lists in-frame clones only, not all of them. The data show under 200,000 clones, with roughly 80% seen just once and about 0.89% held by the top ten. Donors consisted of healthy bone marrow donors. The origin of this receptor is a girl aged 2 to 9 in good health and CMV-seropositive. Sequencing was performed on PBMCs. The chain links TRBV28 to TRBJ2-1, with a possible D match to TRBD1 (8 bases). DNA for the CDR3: TGTGCCAGCAGGGAGACAGGGGAGGGGGGCAATGAGCAGTTCTTC. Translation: CASRETGEGGNEQFF.